These 6 T cell receptor beta chains came from one sample sequenced in a study of beta chain features in type 1 diabetes. All of the isolated RNA was reverse transcribed, so expressed TCRB transcripts were sequenced. Produced via immunoSEQ multiplex PCR; TCRdb's table is partial and in-frame only. This table holds about 370,000 clones, about 16% found once. Source material: naive CD4+ T cells from blood. These receptor sequences come from a woman aged 18-29 years in good health.

This clone was counted a few times. The chain is built from TRBV4-3 and TRBJ1-1; tentatively, D is TRBD1 (5 bases). This CDR3 spans 15 amino acids. V dropped 0 bases and J dropped 0 bases, with 8 bases sitting between them. Germline V CDR1 and CDR2: LGHNA, YSLEER. CDR3 in DNA: TGCGCCAGCAGCCAAGATCAGGGTATGAACACTGAAGCTTTCTTT. Amino acid sequence: CASSQDQGMNTEAFF.

V is TRBV7-2 and J is TRBJ2-3, with D unresolved. Trimming cost V 5 bases and J 0 bases, with 12 bases left between them. The CDR3 is made up of 15 amino acids. Germline V gene data show CDR1 as SGHTA and CDR2 as FQGNSA. Here the CDR3 DNA reads TGTGCCAGCAGCCCCCTGCTGGGCAGCACAGATACGCAGTATTTT. Translating it yields CASSPLLGSTDTQYF.

The chain is built from TRBV6-1 and TRBJ1-4; D perhaps matches TRBD1 (5 bases). The V end was cut by 2 bases, the J end by 8 bases, with 18 bases between. The CDR3 consists of 16 residues. The germline CDR1 and CDR2 sequences are MNHNS and SASEGT. The CDR3 region is CASSENARPGDEKLFF. In nucleotides, the CDR3 is TGTGCCAGCAGTGAAAATGCGCGCCCGGGGGACGAAAAACTGTTTTTT.

J is TRBJ1-5 and V is TRBV25-1, with TRBD1 matching 7 bases. V trimming: 3 bases; J trimming: 5 bases; junction bases outside the gene matches: 7. From germline, CDR1 is MGHDK and CDR2 SYGVNS. This CDR3 is 15 amino acids long. CDR3 sequence (DNA): TGTGCCAGCAGTGATTCGACAGGGAAGTATCAGCCCCAGCATTTT. It specifies CASSDSTGKYQPQHF.

The gene calls are TRBV19 and TRBJ1-2; possibly TRBD1 for D (5 bases). V was trimmed by 6 bases and J by 6 bases, leaving 17 bases between them. The CDR3 is 14 residues long. In germline, CDR1 is LNHDA, CDR2 SQIVND (reference sequence). The CDR3 nucleotides are TGTGCCAGTAGGAGGAGGGAACAGGAGGATGGCTACACCTTC. Translated, it gives CASRRREQEDGYTF. Using reference TRBV19 and TRBJ1-2 for the parts outside the CDR3, the full variable domain is DGGITQSPKYLFRKEGQNVTLSCEQNLNHDAMYWYRQDPGQGLRLIYYSQIVNDFQKGDIAEGYSVSREKKESFPLTVTSAQKNPTAFYLCASRRREQEDGYTFGSGTRLTVV.

This clone appeared a few times. J is TRBJ1-2 and V is TRBV9, with D perhaps TRBD1 (5 bases). V was trimmed by 0 bases and J by 4 bases, leaving 7 bases between them. Per germline, CDR1 SGDLS and CDR2 YYNGEE. The CDR3 contains 13 residues. In nucleotides, the CDR3 is TGTGCCAGCAGCGTAGTGACAGCCTATGGCTACACCTTC. Residues: CASSVVTAYGYTF.